The clone carrying this T cell receptor beta chain was found many times. These data originate in a study of low-dose radiotherapy and immunotherapy resistance in tumors. Across the whole study: Members of Cohort 2 were treated with 1 Gy per fraction every two weeks; their total was 13 Gy over 26 weeks. Intravenous ipilimumab 1 mg/kg every six weeks was given with nivolumab 240 mg every two weeks. Intravenously given cyclophosphamide 200 mg/m2 followed a two-week schedule that placed each dose one day before radiation and immunotherapy.

Time point denoted: after trial treatment. Documented treatment: LDRT plus nivolumab, ipilimumab, low-dose cyclophosphamide and aspirin (RACIN trial). Donors were treated with nivolumab, ipilimumab, aspirin, and low-dose cyclophosphamide and radiotherapy. V gave up 5 bases and J gave up 2 bases, with 6 bases separating them. Germline assignment: CDR1 SGHAT and CDR2 FQNNGV. The CDR3 spans 12 residues. First-strand cDNA used TRAV- and TRBV-specific primers, covering alpha and beta chains. Using a constant-region primer together with a V-primer adapter, TCRs were subjected to 20 to 25 PCR cycles of amplification. TCRdb called the reads again in MiXCR, with one record for every CDR3 protein. The sample yields under 110,000 distinct CDR3 sequences, 20% seen once.

The sequences come from PBMCs, collected after low-dose radiotherapy plus immunotherapy. This clonotype was sampled from a male donor with prostate cancer. This chain connects TRBV11-2 to TRBJ1-2; no reliable D call. The CDR3 sequence is CASSASNYGYTF. For the CDR3, the DNA is TGTGCCAGCAGCGCCTCGAACTATGGCTACACCTTC.